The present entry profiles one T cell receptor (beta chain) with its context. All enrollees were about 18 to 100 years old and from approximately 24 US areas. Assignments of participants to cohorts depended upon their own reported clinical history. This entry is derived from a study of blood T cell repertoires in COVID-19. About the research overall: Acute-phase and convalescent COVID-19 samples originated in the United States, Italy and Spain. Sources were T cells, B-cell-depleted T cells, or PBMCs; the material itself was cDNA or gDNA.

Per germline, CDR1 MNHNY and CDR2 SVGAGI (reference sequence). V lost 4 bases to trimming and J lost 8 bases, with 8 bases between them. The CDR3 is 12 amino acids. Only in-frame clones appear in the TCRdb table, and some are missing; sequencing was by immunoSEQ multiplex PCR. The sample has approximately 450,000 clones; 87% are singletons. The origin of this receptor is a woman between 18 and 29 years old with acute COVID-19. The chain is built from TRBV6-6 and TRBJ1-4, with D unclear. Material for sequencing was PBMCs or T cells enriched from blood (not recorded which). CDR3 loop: CASSFRLEKLFF. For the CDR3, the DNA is TGTGCCAGCAGTTTTAGATTGGAAAAACTGTTTTTT.